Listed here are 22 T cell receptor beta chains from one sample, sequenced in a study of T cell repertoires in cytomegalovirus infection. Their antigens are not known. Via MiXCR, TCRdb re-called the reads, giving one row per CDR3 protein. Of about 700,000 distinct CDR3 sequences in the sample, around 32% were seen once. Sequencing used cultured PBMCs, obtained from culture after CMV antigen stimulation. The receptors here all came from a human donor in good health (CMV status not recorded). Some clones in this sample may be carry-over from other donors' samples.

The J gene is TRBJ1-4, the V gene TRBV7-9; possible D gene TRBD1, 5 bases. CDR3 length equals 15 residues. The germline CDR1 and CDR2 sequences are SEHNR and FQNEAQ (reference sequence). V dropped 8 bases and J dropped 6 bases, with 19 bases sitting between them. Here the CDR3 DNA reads TGTGCCAGCCAACATTCAGGGCGATCCGATGAAAAACTGTTTTTT. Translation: CASQHSGRSDEKLFF.

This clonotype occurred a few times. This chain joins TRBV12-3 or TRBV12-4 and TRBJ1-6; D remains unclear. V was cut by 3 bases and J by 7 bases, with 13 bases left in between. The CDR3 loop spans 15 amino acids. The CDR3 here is CASSFLAPLNSPLHF. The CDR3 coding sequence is TGTGCCAGCAGTTTTCTGGCACCGCTAAATTCACCCCTCCACTTT.

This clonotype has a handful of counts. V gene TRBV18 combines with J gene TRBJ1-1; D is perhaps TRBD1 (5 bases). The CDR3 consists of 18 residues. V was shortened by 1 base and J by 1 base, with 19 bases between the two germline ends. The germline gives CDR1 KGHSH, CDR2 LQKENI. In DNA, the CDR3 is TGTGCCAGCTCACCACTAAACCTACCCGCAGGGTCGAACACTGAAGCTTTCTTT. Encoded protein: CASSPLNLPAGSNTEAFF.

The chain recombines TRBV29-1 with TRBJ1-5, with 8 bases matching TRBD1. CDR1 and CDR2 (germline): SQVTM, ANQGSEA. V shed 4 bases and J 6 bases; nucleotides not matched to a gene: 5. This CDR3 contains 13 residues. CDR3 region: CSVGGQGGQPQHF. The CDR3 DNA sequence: TGCAGCGTTGGAGGACAGGGAGGTCAGCCCCAGCATTTT. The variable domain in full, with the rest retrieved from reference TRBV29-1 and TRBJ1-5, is SAVISQKPSRDICQRGTSLTIQCQVDSQVTMMFWYRQQPGQSLTLIATANQGSEATYESGFVIDKFPISRPNLTFSTLTVSNMSPEDSSIYLCSVGGQGGQPQHFGDGTRLSIL.

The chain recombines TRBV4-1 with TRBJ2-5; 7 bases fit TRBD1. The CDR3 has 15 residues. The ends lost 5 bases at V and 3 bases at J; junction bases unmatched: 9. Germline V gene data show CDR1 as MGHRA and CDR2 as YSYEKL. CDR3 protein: CASSGPGTAKETQYF. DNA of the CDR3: TGCGCCAGCAGCGGACCCGGGACAGCCAAAGAGACCCAGTACTTC.

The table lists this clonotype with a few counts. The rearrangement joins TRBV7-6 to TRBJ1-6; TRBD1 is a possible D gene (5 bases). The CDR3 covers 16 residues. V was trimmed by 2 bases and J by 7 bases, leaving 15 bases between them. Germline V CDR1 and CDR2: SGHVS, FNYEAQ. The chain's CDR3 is CASSLSGAGKNSPLHF. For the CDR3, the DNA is TGTGCCAGCAGCTTAAGTGGTGCAGGGAAAAATTCACCCCTCCACTTT.

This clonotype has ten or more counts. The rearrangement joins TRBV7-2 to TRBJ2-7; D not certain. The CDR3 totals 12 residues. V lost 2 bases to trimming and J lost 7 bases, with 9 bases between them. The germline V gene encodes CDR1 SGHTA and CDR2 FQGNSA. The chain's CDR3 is CASSLYSREQYF. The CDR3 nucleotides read TGTGCCAGCAGCTTATACTCACGAGAGCAGTACTTC.

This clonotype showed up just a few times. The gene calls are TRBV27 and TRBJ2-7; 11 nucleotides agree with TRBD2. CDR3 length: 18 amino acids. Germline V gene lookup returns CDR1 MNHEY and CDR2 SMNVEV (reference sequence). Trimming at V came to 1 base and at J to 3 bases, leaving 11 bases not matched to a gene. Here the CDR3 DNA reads TGTGCCAGCAGTTTATTCCGAACTAGCGGGAGTCTCTACTACGAGCAGTACTTC. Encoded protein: CASSLFRTSGSLYYEQYF.

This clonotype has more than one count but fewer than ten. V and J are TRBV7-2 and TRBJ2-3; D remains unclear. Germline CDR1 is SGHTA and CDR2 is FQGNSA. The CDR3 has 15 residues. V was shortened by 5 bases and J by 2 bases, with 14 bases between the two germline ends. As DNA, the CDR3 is TGTGCCAGCAGCCGGAACTCCAGGTTCACAGATACGCAGTATTTT. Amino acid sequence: CASSRNSRFTDTQYF.

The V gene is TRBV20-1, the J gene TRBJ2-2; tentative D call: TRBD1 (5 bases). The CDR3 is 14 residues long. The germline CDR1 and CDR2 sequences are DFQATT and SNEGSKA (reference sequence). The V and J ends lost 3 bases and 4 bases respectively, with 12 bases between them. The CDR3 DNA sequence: TGCAGTGCTAGGTTGGGGCGCGGCACCGGGGAGCTGTTTTTT. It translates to CSARLGRGTGELFF.

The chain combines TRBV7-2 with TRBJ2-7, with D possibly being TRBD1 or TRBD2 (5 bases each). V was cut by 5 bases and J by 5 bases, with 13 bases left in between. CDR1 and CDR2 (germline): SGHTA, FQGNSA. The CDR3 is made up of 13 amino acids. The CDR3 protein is CASSTGPGNEQYF. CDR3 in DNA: TGTGCCAGCAGCACGGGACCGGGGAACGAGCAGTACTTC.

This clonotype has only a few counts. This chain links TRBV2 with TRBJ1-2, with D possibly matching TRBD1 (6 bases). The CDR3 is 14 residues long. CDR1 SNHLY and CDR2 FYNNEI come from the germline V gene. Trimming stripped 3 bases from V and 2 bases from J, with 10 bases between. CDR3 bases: TGTGCCAGCAGTGATTCGGGGGCCAACTATGGCTACACCTTC. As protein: CASSDSGANYGYTF.

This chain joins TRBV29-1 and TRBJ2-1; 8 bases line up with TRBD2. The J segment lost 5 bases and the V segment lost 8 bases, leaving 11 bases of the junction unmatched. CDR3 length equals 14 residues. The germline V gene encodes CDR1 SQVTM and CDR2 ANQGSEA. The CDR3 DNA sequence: TGCAGCACTTCTCCCGGGAGGGAGAACAATGAGCAGTTCTTC. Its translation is CSTSPGRENNEQFF.

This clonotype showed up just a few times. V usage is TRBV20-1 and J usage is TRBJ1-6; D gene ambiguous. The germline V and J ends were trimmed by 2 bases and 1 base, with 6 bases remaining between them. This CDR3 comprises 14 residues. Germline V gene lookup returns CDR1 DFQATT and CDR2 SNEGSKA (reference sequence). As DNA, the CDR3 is TGCAGTGCTAGACGGGAATCCTATAATTCACCCCTCCACTTT. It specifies CSARRESYNSPLHF.

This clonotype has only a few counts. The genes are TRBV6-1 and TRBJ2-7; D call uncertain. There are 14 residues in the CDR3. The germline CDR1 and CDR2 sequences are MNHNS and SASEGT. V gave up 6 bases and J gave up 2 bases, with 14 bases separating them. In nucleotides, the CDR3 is TGTGCCAGCAGGGGCGGAATGGGTCCCTACGAGCAGTACTTC. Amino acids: CASRGGMGPYEQYF.

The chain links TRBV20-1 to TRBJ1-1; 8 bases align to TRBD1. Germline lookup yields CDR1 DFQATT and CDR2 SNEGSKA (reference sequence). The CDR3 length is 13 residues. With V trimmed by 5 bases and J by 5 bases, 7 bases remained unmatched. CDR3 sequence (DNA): TGCAGTGCTGGGCAGGGGGCTGTAACTGAAGCTTTCTTT. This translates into CSAGQGAVTEAFF.

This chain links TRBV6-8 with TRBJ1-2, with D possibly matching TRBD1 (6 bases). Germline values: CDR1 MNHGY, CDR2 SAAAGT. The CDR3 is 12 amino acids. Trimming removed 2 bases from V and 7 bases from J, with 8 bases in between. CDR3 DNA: TGTGCCAGCAGTTACGTGGGGGCTGGCTACACCTTC. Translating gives CASSYVGAGYTF.

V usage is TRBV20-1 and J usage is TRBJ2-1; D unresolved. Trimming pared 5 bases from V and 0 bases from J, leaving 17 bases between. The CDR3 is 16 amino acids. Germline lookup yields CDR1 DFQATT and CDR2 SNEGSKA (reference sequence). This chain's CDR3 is CSAGERARSSYNEQFF. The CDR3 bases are TGCAGTGCTGGCGAGCGAGCGCGAAGCTCCTACAATGAGCAGTTCTTC.

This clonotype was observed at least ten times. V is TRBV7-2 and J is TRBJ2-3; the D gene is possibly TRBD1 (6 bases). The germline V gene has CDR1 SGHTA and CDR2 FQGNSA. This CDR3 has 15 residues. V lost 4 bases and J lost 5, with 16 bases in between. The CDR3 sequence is CASSSEWGLGDTQYF. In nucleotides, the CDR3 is TGTGCCAGCAGCTCGGAATGGGGGCTGGGAGATACGCAGTATTTT.

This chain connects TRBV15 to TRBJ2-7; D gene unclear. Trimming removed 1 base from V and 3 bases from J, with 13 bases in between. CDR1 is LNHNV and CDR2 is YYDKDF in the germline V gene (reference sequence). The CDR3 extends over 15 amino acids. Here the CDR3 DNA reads TGTGCCACCAGCAGAGGCCCCAGGAGTCTCTACGAGCAGTACTTC. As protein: CATSRGPRSLYEQYF. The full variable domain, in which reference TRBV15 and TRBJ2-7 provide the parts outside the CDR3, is DAMVIQNPRYQVTQFGKPVTLSCSQTLNHNVMYWYQQKSSQAPKLLFHYYDKDFNNEADTPDNFQSRRPNTSFCFLDIRSPGLGDTAMYLCATSRGPRSLYEQYFGPGTRLTVT.

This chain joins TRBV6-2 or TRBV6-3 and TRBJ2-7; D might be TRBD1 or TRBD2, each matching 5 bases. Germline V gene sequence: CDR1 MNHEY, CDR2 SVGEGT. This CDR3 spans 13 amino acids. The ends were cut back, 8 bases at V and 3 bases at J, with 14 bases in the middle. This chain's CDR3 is CASFPGTNYEQYF. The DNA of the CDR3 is TGTGCCAGCTTTCCGGGGACGAACTACGAGCAGTACTTC.

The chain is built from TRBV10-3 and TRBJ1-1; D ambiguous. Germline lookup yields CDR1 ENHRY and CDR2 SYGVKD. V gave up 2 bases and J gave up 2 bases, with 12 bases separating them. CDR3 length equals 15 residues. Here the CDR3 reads CAISERIGINTEAFF. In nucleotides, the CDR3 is TGTGCCATCAGTGAGAGAATCGGGATAAACACTGAAGCTTTCTTT.